These 14 T cell receptor beta chains originate from one sample sequenced in a study of regulatory and conventional T cells in RAG deficiency (dated by TCRdb to 2017 to 2019). The library was generated by the immunoSEQ multiplex PCR assay. This is the immuneACCESS table as TCRdb keeps it, with only in-frame sequences that have V and J called. A part of the clones is gone; compared with another copy, unresolved V genes explain less than half, and the rest is unexplained. Present in this sample are around 30,000 clones, 85% to 90% of which were seen just once. The top ten hold under 7% of the sample. Another study also made use of these data, one on regulatory T cells. As that second study puts it: The multiplex PCR relied on 52 forward TRBV primers and 13 reverse TRBJ primers, and amplification bias was corrected through assay-based and computational methods.

Input material: CD8+ T cells sorted from blood. The receptors shown here come from a human donor in good health.

The chain recombines TRBV2 with TRBJ1-1; tentatively, D is TRBD1 (5 bases). CDR1 and CDR2 (germline): SNHLY, FYNNEI. V lost 3 bases to trimming and J lost 3 bases, with 14 bases between them. The CDR3 spans 15 residues. The DNA of the CDR3 is TGTGCCAGCAGTGATCGGTTTACAGGAGACACTGAAGCTTTCTTT. Amino acids: CASSDRFTGDTEAFF.

This chain joins TRBV5-6 and TRBJ2-7, with 9 bases matching TRBD1. Germline CDR1 and CDR2: SGHDT and YYEEEE. V shed 3 bases, J shed 6 bases, and the junction held 7 bases outside the gene matches. The CDR3 runs to 14 residues. DNA of the CDR3: TGTGCCAGCAGCTGGACAGGGGCAGGGTTCGAGCAGTACTTC. It encodes CASSWTGAGFEQYF.

The chain recombines TRBV10-2 with TRBJ2-7, with D uncertain. Germline V CDR1 and CDR2: WSHSY, SAAADI. V was trimmed by 2 bases and J by 7 bases, leaving 24 bases between them. CDR3 size: 17 residues. DNA for the CDR3: TGCGCCAGCAGTGAGCTCCCGCCCGGGCGGACGTGGGGAGAGCAGTACTTC. This sequence encodes CASSELPPGRTWGEQYF.

This rearrangement joins TRBV9 to TRBJ1-2; D is possibly TRBD1 (6 bases). Trimming shortened V by 3 bases and J by 3 bases, and 12 bases separated the two germline ends. The germline V gene has CDR1 SGDLS and CDR2 YYNGEE. CDR3 length: 14 residues. The CDR3 coding sequence is TGTGCCAGCAGCGCCCCAGGGGCCCACTATGGCTACACCTTC. It translates to CASSAPGAHYGYTF. Based on the CDR3 plus reference TRBV9 and TRBJ1-2, the full variable domain is DSGVTQTPKHLITATGQRVTLRCSPRSGDLSVYWYQQSLDQGLQFLIQYYNGEERAKGNILERFSAQQFPDLHSELNLSSLELGDSALYFCASSAPGAHYGYTFGSGTRLTVV.

The chain links TRBV4-1 to TRBJ1-3; D is ambiguous. Germline CDR1 reads MGHRA; CDR2 reads YSYEKL. V was trimmed by 5 bases and J by 0 bases, leaving 20 bases between them. CDR3 length: 18 residues. The CDR3 DNA reads as TGCGCCAGCAGCACGGCCGGCGCGGGAGATCCCTCTGGAAACACCATATATTTT. It specifies CASSTAGAGDPSGNTIYF.

CDR3: CASSQTINTEAFF. CDR3 sequence (DNA): TGTGCCAGCAGTCAGACGATTAACACTGAAGCTTTCTTT. This chain connects TRBV28 to TRBJ1-1; D is undetermined. The germline V gene has CDR1 MDHEN and CDR2 SYDVKM. The CDR3 totals 13 residues. With 5 bases removed from V and 2 bases from J, the gap between germline ends came to 9 bases. Full variable domain (remainder filled in from reference TRBV28 and TRBJ1-1): DVKVTQSSRYLVKRTGEKVFLECVQDMDHENMFWYRQDPGLGLRLIYFSYDVKMKEKGDIPEGYSVSREKKERFSLILESASTNQTSMYLCASSQTINTEAFFGQGTRLTVV.

V and J are TRBV6-9 and TRBJ2-7; D is possibly TRBD2 (6 bases). Germline-derived CDR1 and CDR2 are MNHGY and SVAAGI. The germline V and J ends were trimmed by 3 bases and 1 base, with 16 bases remaining between them. The CDR3 has 16 amino acids. The CDR3 sequence is CASSYSMRDWSYEQYF. The CDR3 region has the DNA TGTGCCAGCAGTTACTCGATGAGGGACTGGTCCTACGAGCAGTACTTC.

V is TRBV6-6 and J is TRBJ2-5, with D possibly matching TRBD2 (5 bases). Looked up from germline, CDR1 is MNHNY and CDR2 is SVGAGI (reference sequence). Trimming removed 0 bases from V and 11 bases from J, with 13 bases in between. The CDR3 totals 13 residues. CDR3 residues: CASSYSTGGEQYF. The DNA of the CDR3 is TGTGCCAGCAGTTACTCTACTGGTGGGGAGCAGTACTTC.

CDR3 sequence: CASSSPWSGVGETQYF. The CDR3 nucleotides read TGTGCCAGCAGCTCTCCATGGAGCGGGGTTGGGGAGACCCAGTACTTC. The J gene is TRBJ2-5, the V gene TRBV28; 7 bases match TRBD2. J gave up 5 bases and V 6 bases, and 15 bases lay outside the gene matches. The germline V gene encodes CDR1 MDHEN and CDR2 SYDVKM. The length of the CDR3 is 16 residues.

The rearrangement joins TRBV7-6 to TRBJ2-1; TRBD2 agrees at 9 bases. Trimming took 0 bases from V and 3 from J; bases not matched to a gene: 0. This CDR3 spans 15 amino acids. Germline V gene sequence: CDR1 SGHVS, CDR2 FNYEAQ. CDR3 region: CASSLATSGYNEQFF. The CDR3 DNA follows: TGTGCCAGCAGCTTAGCGACTAGCGGCTACAATGAGCAGTTCTTC.

This clone showed up just once. The rearrangement uses TRBV28 and TRBJ1-5, with 7 bases that match TRBD1. CDR3 length equals 15 residues. CDR1 and CDR2 (germline): MDHEN, SYDVKM. The trim removed 3 bases at V and 7 bases at J, leaving 9 bases unmatched. CDR3 nucleotide sequence: TGTGCCAGCAGTTTGGCGAGACAGGGCAGGCAGCCCCAGCATTTT. This translates into CASSLARQGRQPQHF.

V usage is TRBV7-9 and J usage is TRBJ1-6; 8 positions agree with TRBD1. CDR3 length: 15 amino acids. Germline values: CDR1 SEHNR, CDR2 FQNEAQ (reference sequence). The V segment lost 5 bases and the J segment 6 bases; nucleotides outside the gene matches: 6. CDR3 region: CASSNRQGANSPLHF. As DNA, the CDR3 is TGTGCCAGCAGCAACAGGCAGGGGGCTAATTCACCCCTCCACTTT.

On this clone: At one end the junction does not follow the germline gene, possibly because of a read error. The chain employs TRBV28 and TRBJ2-7; tentatively, D is TRBD1 or TRBD2 (7 bases each). CDR1 is MDHEN and CDR2 is SYDVKM in the germline V gene. The length of the CDR3 is 15 residues. The CDR3 coding sequence is TGTGCCAGCAGTTTCGGGGGGACAGAATCATACGAGCAGCACTTC. It encodes CASSFGGTESYEQHF.

This clone was seen a few times. The V call is TRBV11-2, the J call TRBJ1-4; 7 bases fit TRBD1. Germline assignment: CDR1 SGHAT and CDR2 FQNNGV. CDR3 length equals 15 residues. V shed 3 bases and J 5 bases; nucleotides not matched to a gene: 6. The CDR3 region is CASSFYRGKNEKLFF. The CDR3 nucleotides read TGTGCCAGCAGCTTCTACAGGGGAAAGAATGAAAAACTGTTTTTT.